This is a list of T cell receptor beta chains from one sample in a study of T cells in Graves' hyperthyroidism and ophthalmopathy. MiXCR, applied by TCRdb to the multiplex PCR reads, yields one record per CDR3 protein. The sample comprises approximately 200,000 distinct CDR3 sequences, 15% to 20% of which are singletons, and just under 45% rests with the top ten. Specimen: blood. All receptors derive from a man in his forties with Graves' hyperthyroidism. The CDR3 runs from the conserved cysteine through the conserved F or W. Each record gives: clone size, J gene, V gene, D gene, CDR3 protein, CDR3 DNA. A D gene is named only where the DNA matches it firmly. The size entry is marked missing in some rows and otherwise reads once, few, many or a size class.

- | TRBJ2-7 | TRBV5-1 | TRBD1 | CASSIGTGGREQYF | TGCGCCAGCAGCATAGGGACAGGGGGGCGCGAGCAGTACTTC
many | TRBJ2-3 | TRBV20-1 | - | CSARDLDTQYF | TGCAGTGCTAGAGATTTGGATACGCAGTATTTT
- | TRBJ2-5 | TRBV7-9 | - | CASNLQLTKETQYF | TGTGCCAGCAACTTACAGCTTACCAAAGAGACCCAGTACTTC
few | TRBJ2-1 | TRBV18 | - | CASSPGVGTNNEQFF | TGTGCCAGCTCACCGGGGGTTGGGACAAACAATGAGCAGTTCTTC
few | TRBJ1-2 | TRBV25-1 | TRBD1 | CASSRGQGVHDGYTF | TGTGCCAGCAGTAGAGGACAGGGGGTTCATGATGGCTACACCTTC
many | TRBJ2-4 | TRBV18 | TRBD2 | CASSPPWGGIQYF | TGTGCCAGCTCACCACCATGGGGGGGCATTCAGTACTTC
- | TRBJ2-5 | TRBV29-1 | - | CSVERGAGAETQYF | TGCAGCGTTGAAAGGGGAGCAGGGGCGGAGACCCAGTACTTC
many | TRBJ2-3 | TRBV7-6 | - | CASSPTRDTQYF | TGTGCCAGCAGCCCGACAAGGGATACGCAGTATTTT
- | TRBJ1-3 | TRBV7-9 | - | CASSLTTPSGNTIYF | TGTGCCAGCAGCTTAACCACGCCGTCTGGAAACACCATATATTTT
few | TRBJ2-5 | TRBV10-3 | TRBD1 | CAISDTGQGGETQYF | TGTGCCATCAGTGACACGGGACAGGGCGGGGAGACCCAGTACTTC
- | TRBJ1-6 | TRBV28 | TRBD1 | CASSLQGQAYNSPLHF | TGTGCCAGCAGTCTCCAAGGACAGGCCTATAATTCACCCCTCCACTTT
many | TRBJ2-7 | TRBV2 | - | CASSDAGFAYEQYF | TGTGCCAGCAGTGACGCGGGGTTCGCCTACGAGCAGTACTTC
many | TRBJ1-1 | TRBV18 | - | CASSPTAGEAFF | TGTGCCAGCTCACCGACGGCAGGTGAAGCTTTCTTT
few | TRBJ1-6 | TRBV6-1 | - | CASSPQDYNSPLHF | TGTGCCAGCAGTCCCCAGGACTATAATTCACCCCTCCACTTT
few | TRBJ2-1 | TRBV12-3/TRBV12-4 | - | CASKLTRRADEQFF | TGTGCCAGCAAACTGACGAGACGGGCTGATGAGCAGTTCTTC
many | TRBJ1-2 | TRBV7-2 | - | CASSLFGRGQLYGYTF | TGTGCCAGCAGCTTATTCGGTCGAGGACAGCTCTATGGCTACACCTTC
- | TRBJ1-6 | TRBV5-4 | TRBD1 | CASSAGGGQGFNSPLHF | TGTGCCAGCAGCGCGGGGGGGGGACAGGGGTTTAATTCACCCCTCCACTTT
many | TRBJ2-7 | TRBV5-1 | - | CASSVDSTYEQYF | TGCGCCAGCAGTGTGGACAGCACCTACGAGCAGTACTTC
many | TRBJ2-2 | TRBV11-2 | TRBD2 | CASTRERGTGELFF | TGTGCCAGCACCAGGGAGCGGGGCACCGGGGAGCTGTTTTTT
- | TRBJ2-3 | TRBV19 | TRBD1 | CASSIGSGTGGTDTQYF | TGTGCCAGTAGTATTGGCAGCGGGACAGGGGGCACAGATACGCAGTATTTT
many | TRBJ2-7 | TRBV20-1 | TRBD1 | CSAFLGQRYEQYF | TGCAGTGCTTTCCTGGGACAGAGGTACGAGCAGTACTTC
few | TRBJ2-1 | TRBV2 | TRBD2 | CASSVPGLAVSSSYNEQFF | TGTGCCAGCAGTGTACCGGGACTAGCGGTCTCAAGCTCCTACAATGAGCAGTTCTTC
many | TRBJ1-5 | TRBV12-3/TRBV12-4 | - | CASRATGGNQPQHF | TGTGCCAGCAGGGCTACTGGGGGGAATCAGCCCCAGCATTTT
- | TRBJ2-3 | TRBV7-2 | TRBD2 | CASSSGGVAGGQDTQYF | TGTGCCAGCAGCTCAGGCGGGGTAGCGGGGGGGCAAGATACGCAGTATTTT
- | TRBJ1-1 | TRBV7-9 | - | CASSRDSTGPAFF | TGTGCCAGCAGCCGAGATTCGACAGGCCCGGCTTTCTTT
many | TRBJ1-3 | TRBV3-1 | - | CASSPGESGNTIYF | TGTGCCAGCAGCCCGGGAGAGTCTGGAAACACCATATATTTT
- | TRBJ2-7 | TRBV12-3/TRBV12-4 | - | CASSLEGGPYEQYF | TGTGCCAGCAGTTTGGAGGGGGGTCCCTACGAGCAGTACTTC
many | TRBJ2-1 | TRBV7-9 | TRBD2 | CASRSGEGEQFF | TGTGCCAGCAGATCGGGGGAGGGTGAGCAGTTCTTC
many | TRBJ1-5 | TRBV20-1 | - | CSVRAGTGNQPQHF | TGCAGTGTGAGGGCGGGGACTGGGAATCAGCCCCAGCATTTT
- | TRBJ1-1 | TRBV18 | - | CASSPNRQQNTEAFF | TGTGCCAGCTCACCAAATCGGCAGCAGAACACTGAAGCTTTCTTT
many | TRBJ2-4 | TRBV28 | TRBD1 | CASSLWDRANIQYF | TGTGCCAGCAGTTTATGGGACAGGGCCAACATTCAGTACTTC
few | TRBJ2-3 | TRBV5-1 | TRBD1 | CASSRGSTGDTDTQYF | TGCGCCAGCAGCCGGGGCTCAACAGGGGACACAGATACGCAGTATTTT
many | TRBJ1-6 | TRBV7-8 | TRBD1 | CASSSTGTGPGSPLHF | TGTGCCAGCAGCTCGACCGGGACAGGGCCGGGGTCACCCCTCCACTTT
- | TRBJ1-3 | TRBV28 | TRBD1 | CASVGTGISGNTIYF | TGTGCCAGCGTGGGGACAGGAATCTCTGGAAACACCATATATTTT
- | TRBJ2-5 | TRBV15 | - | CATSIDRRETQYF | TGTGCCACCAGCATCGACAGGAGAGAGACCCAGTACTTC
many | TRBJ1-1 | TRBV10-2 | - | CASSKLGGTEAFF | TGCGCCAGCAGCAAACTGGGCGGGACTGAAGCTTTCTTT
once | TRBJ2-7 | TRBV7-2 | TRBD2 | CASSSSTSGGWEQYF | TGTGCCAGCAGCTCCTCTACTAGCGGGGGGTGGGAGCAGTACTTC
many | TRBJ1-2 | TRBV6-1 | - | CASRADGEGNYGYTF | TGTGCCAGCAGAGCGGACGGCGAAGGAAACTATGGCTACACCTTC
- | TRBJ1-1 | TRBV6-1 | - | CASWGMNTEAFF | TGTGCCTCCTGGGGAATGAACACTGAAGCTTTCTTT
- | TRBJ2-1 | TRBV4-2 | - | CASSQGYSVDNEQFF | TGTGCCAGCAGCCAAGGATACAGTGTTGACAATGAGCAGTTCTTC
- | TRBJ2-7 | TRBV11-2 | - | CASSSDFSSYEQYF | TGTGCCAGCAGCTCGGACTTTAGCTCCTACGAGCAGTACTTC
few | TRBJ2-5 | TRBV30 | - | CAWGLGGETQYF | TGTGCCTGGGGCCTCGGGGGAGAGACCCAGTACTTC
many | TRBJ2-7 | TRBV30 | - | CAWAAGTYYEQYF | TGTGCCTGGGCCGCCGGGACCTACTACGAGCAGTACTTC
many | TRBJ1-2 | TRBV6-5 | - | CASSYSTVGRGYGYTF | TGTGCCAGCAGTTACAGCACCGTAGGGCGGGGGTATGGCTACACCTTC
few | TRBJ1-3 | TRBV7-2 | TRBD1 | CASSPGTAVGNTIYF | TGTGCCAGCAGCCCGGGGACAGCAGTTGGAAACACCATATATTTT
many | TRBJ1-1 | TRBV7-9 | - | CASSSGRSAVNTEAFF | TGTGCCAGCAGCTCCGGACGGTCGGCCGTGAACACTGAAGCTTTCTTT
many | TRBJ2-7 | TRBV20-1 | TRBD2 | CSARPSGGPYEQYF | TGCAGTGCTAGACCGAGCGGGGGACCGTACGAGCAGTACTTC
many | TRBJ1-5 | TRBV6-1 | - | CASSEEGPDSRPQHF | TGTGCCAGCAGTGAAGAAGGTCCCGACAGTCGGCCCCAGCATTTT
few | TRBJ1-4 | TRBV7-9 | - | CASSPPGRRGEKLFF | TGTGCCAGCAGCCCACCGGGACGGCGGGGAGAAAAACTGTTTTTT
many | TRBJ1-2 | TRBV19 | TRBD1 | CASRRQGMDYGYTF | TGTGCCAGTAGGAGACAGGGGATGGACTATGGCTACACCTTC
- | TRBJ1-6 | TRBV18 | - | CASSPAMASYSNSPLHF | TGTGCCAGCTCACCTGCAATGGCTAGCTACTCGAATTCACCCCTCCACTTT
- | TRBJ2-3 | TRBV20-1 | - | CSANQGSTDTQYF | TGCAGTGCTAACCAGGGCAGCACAGATACGCAGTATTTT
many | TRBJ2-5 | TRBV10-3 | - | CAIGERVAVGETQYF | TGTGCCATCGGGGAAAGAGTCGCCGTAGGAGAGACCCAGTACTTC
- | TRBJ1-1 | TRBV5-6 | - | CAGSVGRGGTEAFF | TGTGCCGGCAGCGTTGGCAGGGGCGGCACTGAAGCTTTCTTT
many | TRBJ1-5 | TRBV18 | TRBD1 | CASSPGDSHSNQPQHF | TGTGCCAGCTCACCCGGGGACAGTCATAGCAATCAGCCCCAGCATTTT